The 5 T cell receptor beta chains listed next were all sequenced from one sample in a study of blood T cell repertoires in COVID-19 (TCRdb year 2020). Libraries were built with the immunoSEQ multiplex PCR assay. TCRdb stores this immuneACCESS table with in-frame sequences only. Part of the clones is absent; in the studies checked, under half of the shortfall reflects unresolved V genes, and no reason is known for the rest. The sample profile shows around 77,000 clones; approximately 80% of them were found once. The ten largest clones capture approximately 7% of the sample. Specimen: peripheral blood. The receptors stem from a man aged 25 to 40 with COVID-19, enrolled during active disease.

This sequence joins TRBV4-2 and TRBJ2-5, with TRBD1 identical over 7 bases. V was clipped by 4 bases and J by 2 bases; unmatched bases: 4. From germline, CDR1 is LGHNA and CDR2 YNFKEQ. This CDR3 has 14 residues. For the CDR3, the DNA is TGTGCCAGCAGCCCCCAGGGGGAACAAGAGACCCAGTACTTC. The encoded protein is CASSPQGEQETQYF.

The chain has TRBV6-2 or TRBV6-3 and TRBJ1-1; no definite D call. V was clipped by 5 bases and J by 4 bases, with 17 bases between them. This CDR3 has 15 amino acids. CDR1 is MNHEY, CDR2 SVGEGT, per germline. CDR3 coding DNA: TGTGCCAGCAGTCCCCCGATGGGTCGGAGCACTGAAGCTTTCTTT. Its protein product is CASSPPMGRSTEAFF.

This rearrangement joins TRBV5-6 to TRBJ2-1; tentative D call: TRBD2 (5 bases). From germline, CDR1 is SGHDT and CDR2 YYEEEE. Between the trimmed V and J ends, which lost 1 base and 0 bases, there was a span of 8 bases. The CDR3 is 15 amino acids. The CDR3 DNA reads TGTGCCAGCAGCTTGTACCGGGACTCCTACAATGAGCAGTTCTTC. Protein sequence: CASSLYRDSYNEQFF. Full variable domain (missing parts from reference TRBV5-6 and TRBJ2-1): DAGVTQSPTHLIKTRGQQVTLRCSPKSGHDTVSWYQQALGQGPQFIFQYYEEEERQRGNFPDRFSGHQFPNYSSELNVNALLLGDSALYLCASSLYRDSYNEQFFGPGTRLTVL.

The rearrangement links TRBV7-2 to TRBJ1-5; 10 bases align to TRBD1. The CDR3 extends over 16 amino acids. The V gene's germline CDR1 is SGHTA and CDR2 FQGNSA. Losses at the gene ends were 5 bases for V and 7 bases for J; bases not matched to a gene: 11. This CDR3 reads CASSPYPGTGVQPQHF. CDR3 sequence (DNA): TGTGCCAGCAGCCCATACCCCGGGACAGGGGTCCAGCCCCAGCATTTT. Looking up the rest from reference TRBV7-2 and TRBJ1-5 gives the full variable domain: GAGVSQSPSNKVTEKGKDVELRCDPISGHTALYWYRQSLGQGLEFLIYFQGNSAPDKSGLPSDRFSAERTGGSVSTLTIQRTQQEDSAVYLCASSPYPGTGVQPQHFGDGTRLSIL.

The CDR3 region has the DNA TGTGCCAGCAGTTTATTAGTGAAGTCCACAGATACGCAGTATTTT. Translation: CASSLLVKSTDTQYF. V gene TRBV28 combines with J gene TRBJ2-3; D call uncertain. CDR3 length: 15 residues. CDR1 and CDR2 (germline): MDHEN, SYDVKM. V was shortened by 1 base and J by 2 bases, with 10 bases between the two germline ends.